A selection of T cell receptor beta chains follows, all from one sample in a study of blood T cell repertoires in COVID-19. Profiled with immunoSEQ multiplex PCR; TCRdb holds only in-frame clones, not every one. Counted here are over 90,000 clones, around 84% occurring once; the ten biggest clones make up around 13%. The sequenced material came from peripheral blood. These receptors were obtained from a human donor in a cohort sampled during active COVID-19. CDR3s include the opening cysteine and the closing phenylalanine or tryptophan. A D gene is named only where the DNA matches it firmly. For some rows the clone size is stated as once, few or many, or as a class when expanded; others skip it.

once,TRBV19,TRBJ2-3,-,CASSIPTRLSSTDTQYF,TGTGCCAGTAGTATACCCACCCGACTATCTAGCACAGATACGCAGTATTTT
-,TRBV11-3,TRBJ1-2,-,CASSFSRGGGYGYTF,TGTGCCAGCAGCTTCTCCAGGGGCGGCGGGTATGGCTACACCTTC
few,TRBV7-9,TRBJ1-6,-,CASSLGRDNSPLHF,TGTGCCAGCAGCTTGGGCAGGGATAATTCACCCCTCCACTTT
-,TRBV19,TRBJ1-1,TRBD1,CASSDRGSNTEAFF,TGTGCCAGTAGTGACAGGGGATCGAACACTGAAGCTTTCTTT
-,TRBV7-3,TRBJ2-3,TRBD2,CASSRDYTDTQYF,TGTGCCAGCAGCCGGGACTACACAGATACGCAGTATTTT
-,TRBV11-2,TRBJ1-1,-,CASSSGLTNTEAFF,TGTGCCAGCAGCTCGGGACTGACGAACACTGAAGCTTTCTTT
-,TRBV7-3,TRBJ1-5,-,CASSEGGRGQPQHF,TGTGCCAGCAGCGAGGGGGGGCGCGGGCAGCCCCAGCATTTT
-,TRBV5-1,TRBJ1-2,-,CASSLEGGYGYTF,TGCGCCAGCAGCTTGGAAGGAGGCTATGGCTACACCTTC
once,TRBV19,TRBJ1-6,TRBD1,CASSITRDRGYSPLHF,TGTGCCAGTAGTATAACCCGGGACAGGGGTTACTCACCCCTCCACTTT
-,TRBV19,TRBJ1-2,-,CATATSVGTPGYTF,TGTGCCACTGCCACATCCGTGGGGACACCTGGCTACACCTTC
-,TRBV29-1,TRBJ2-5,TRBD1,CSDSRGSPGTQYF,TGCAGCGATAGCAGGGGGTCCCCGGGGACCCAGTACTTC
-,TRBV5-6,TRBJ1-3,-,CASGPNRGNTIYF,TGTGCCAGCGGCCCTAACAGGGGAAACACCATATATTTT
-,TRBV5-4,TRBJ2-1,-,CASSLAQGTGNEQFF,TGTGCCAGCAGCTTGGCCCAGGGGACGGGGAATGAGCAGTTCTTC
-,TRBV5-1,TRBJ2-2,-,CASSSRAWGDTGELFF,TGCGCCAGCAGCTCGCGTGCATGGGGCGACACCGGGGAGCTGTTTTTT
-,TRBV3-1/TRBV3-2,TRBJ1-6,TRBD1,CASSQYTTGGSYNSPLHF,TGTGCCAGCAGCCAATATACGACAGGGGGCTCCTATAATTCACCCCTCCACTTT
-,TRBV5-4,TRBJ1-6,-,CASSSGQFDSPLHF,TGTGCCAGCAGCTCCGGACAGTTCGATTCACCCCTCCACTTT
-,TRBV5-1,TRBJ1-3,-,CASSLEADTIYF,TGCGCCAGCAGCTTGGAGGCGGACACCATATATTTT
-,TRBV7-2,TRBJ2-7,-,CASSLGTYEQYF,TGTGCCAGCAGTCTCGGGACCTACGAGCAGTACTTC
few,TRBV5-1,TRBJ1-3,-,CASSLGTTGSGNTIYF,TGCGCCAGCAGCTTGGGTACAACAGGGTCTGGAAACACCATATATTTT
-,TRBV4-3,TRBJ1-4,TRBD1,CASSQDHTGVEKLFF,TGCGCCAGCAGCCAAGATCATACAGGGGTTGAAAAACTGTTTTTT
-,TRBV27,TRBJ2-3,-,CASSVADTQYF,TGTGCCAGCAGTGTCGCAGATACGCAGTATTTT
-,TRBV3-1/TRBV3-2,TRBJ2-3,-,CASSHFTDTQYF,TGTGCCAGCAGCCACTTCACAGATACGCAGTATTTT
-,TRBV15,TRBJ1-1,TRBD1,CATSRNPGGLFTEAFF,TGTGCCACCAGCAGAAATCCAGGGGGCCTCTTCACTGAAGCTTTCTTT
-,TRBV4-1,TRBJ2-3,TRBD2,CASSQLGLAGITNTQYF,TGCGCCAGCAGCCAATTAGGACTAGCGGGGATCACTAATACGCAGTATTTT
-,TRBV5-1,TRBJ1-4,-,CASSPIVATNEKLFF,TGCGCCAGCAGCCCCATTGTTGCAACTAATGAAAAACTGTTTTTT
once,TRBV5-1,TRBJ1-2,-,CASSPTTPGRADGYTF,TGCGCCAGCAGCCCAACCACCCCCGGCAGGGCAGATGGCTACACCTTC
-,TRBV4-3,TRBJ2-2,-,CASSQGRAHTGELFF,TGCGCCAGCAGCCAAGGGCGGGCCCACACCGGGGAGCTGTTTTTT
-,TRBV5-1,TRBJ2-3,TRBD2,CASSLDSGGAGDTQYF,TGCGCCAGCAGCTTGGATAGCGGGGGGGCGGGAGATACGCAGTATTTT
-,TRBV14,TRBJ1-1,TRBD1,CASSQHPTGLGTEAFF,TGTGCCAGCAGCCAGCACCCGACAGGGTTGGGAACTGAAGCTTTCTTT
-,TRBV7-8,TRBJ1-5,-,CASSLGGVEQPQHF,TGTGCCAGCAGCTTAGGGGGGGTGGAGCAGCCCCAGCATTTT
-,TRBV11-2,TRBJ1-2,-,CASSLDVRGGGYTF,TGTGCCAGCAGCTTAGATGTCAGGGGTGGTGGCTACACCTTC